This is a list of T cell receptor beta chains from one sample in a study of identical twins. TCRdb passed the 5' RACE reads through MiXCR, listing each CDR3 protein once. Here the sample spans under 900,000 distinct CDR3 sequences, 9% to 15% being singletons. These data were likewise used in another study, on yellow fever vaccine responses in identical twins.

Sequencing was carried out using PBMCs. The receptors here all came from a woman between 18 and 29 years old in good health. CDR3s include the opening cysteine and the closing phenylalanine or tryptophan. D genes are given only for firm matches. Size is stated for part of the rows, as once, few or many counts, or as a class when the clone is expanded.

clone size: .
J gene: TRBJ2-1
D gene: TRBD1
V gene: TRBV11-2
CDR3 protein: CASSLYISPQGALGNEQFF
CDR3 DNA: TGTGCCAGCAGCTTGTATATATCCCCCCAGGGGGCACTGGGCAATGAGCAGTTCTTC

clone size: .
J gene: TRBJ2-5
D gene: .
V gene: TRBV5-1
CDR3 protein: CASSLGNRETQYF
CDR3 DNA: TGCGCCAGCAGCTTGGGGAACAGGGAGACCCAGTACTTC

clone size: few
J gene: TRBJ2-1
D gene: .
V gene: TRBV7-6
CDR3 protein: CASSGRKNNEQFF
CDR3 DNA: TGTGCCAGCAGCGGGCGCAAAAACAATGAGCAGTTCTTC

clone size: .
J gene: TRBJ1-2
D gene: TRBD1
V gene: TRBV9
CDR3 protein: CASSVGHEGRGHGYTF
CDR3 DNA: TGTGCCAGCAGCGTAGGTCATGAGGGCAGGGGGCATGGCTACACCTTC

clone size: few
J gene: TRBJ1-1
D gene: .
V gene: TRBV2
CDR3 protein: CASSVEVAEAFF
CDR3 DNA: TGTGCCAGCAGTGTTGAGGTCGCTGAAGCTTTCTTT

clone size: many
J gene: TRBJ1-5
D gene: TRBD1
V gene: TRBV28
CDR3 protein: CASSPWDRGDQPQHF
CDR3 DNA: TGTGCCAGCAGTCCATGGGACAGGGGGGATCAGCCCCAGCATTTT

clone size: many
J gene: TRBJ1-1
D gene: .
V gene: TRBV9
CDR3 protein: CASTKARGGKAFF
CDR3 DNA: TGTGCCAGCACCAAAGCGAGGGGGGGGAAAGCTTTCTTT

clone size: few
J gene: TRBJ2-1
D gene: .
V gene: TRBV4-2
CDR3 protein: CASSQERVDSYNEQFF
CDR3 DNA: TGTGCCAGCAGCCAAGAAAGAGTAGACTCCTACAATGAGCAGTTCTTC

clone size: many
J gene: TRBJ2-7
D gene: TRBD2
V gene: TRBV12-3/TRBV12-4
CDR3 protein: CASSWGLAGEGEQYF
CDR3 DNA: TGTGCCAGCAGTTGGGGACTAGCGGGAGAGGGCGAGCAGTACTTC

clone size: few
J gene: TRBJ2-3
D gene: TRBD2
V gene: TRBV7-2
CDR3 protein: CASSLRGGRTSTDTQYF
CDR3 DNA: TGTGCCAGCAGCTTACGGGGGGGGCGGACTAGCACAGATACGCAGTATTTT

clone size: .
J gene: TRBJ1-5
D gene: .
V gene: TRBV12-3/TRBV12-4
CDR3 protein: CASTAGYSNQPQHF
CDR3 DNA: TGTGCCAGCACCGCGGGGTATAGCAATCAGCCCCAGCATTTT

clone size: few
J gene: TRBJ2-2
D gene: TRBD1
V gene: TRBV11-1
CDR3 protein: CASRGPKLGTGESGELFF
CDR3 DNA: TGTGCCAGCCGCGGCCCCAAGCTCGGGACAGGGGAGTCCGGGGAGCTGTTTTTT

clone size: few
J gene: TRBJ1-4
D gene: .
V gene: TRBV20-1
CDR3 protein: CSARDFTNFNEKLFF
CDR3 DNA: TGCAGTGCTAGAGATTTCACAAATTTTAACGAAAAACTGTTTTTT

clone size: .
J gene: TRBJ2-7
D gene: .
V gene: TRBV10-1
CDR3 protein: CASSGEQRYGSGTYEQYF
CDR3 DNA: TGCGCCAGCAGTGGGGAACAGAGATACGGCTCTGGCACCTACGAGCAGTACTTC

clone size: few
J gene: TRBJ2-3
D gene: .
V gene: TRBV15
CDR3 protein: CATSRRGGTSTDTQYF
CDR3 DNA: TGTGCCACCAGCAGACGGGGCGGTACTAGCACAGATACGCAGTATTTT

clone size: many
J gene: TRBJ2-1
D gene: TRBD2
V gene: TRBV14
CDR3 protein: CASSQDLAGALNEQFF
CDR3 DNA: TGTGCCAGCAGCCAAGATCTAGCGGGAGCGCTCAATGAGCAGTTCTTC

clone size: .
J gene: TRBJ1-2
D gene: TRBD1
V gene: TRBV20-1
CDR3 protein: CSVSVGQNYGYTF
CDR3 DNA: TGCAGTGTTAGCGTGGGACAGAACTATGGCTACACCTTC

clone size: .
J gene: TRBJ2-2
D gene: TRBD1
V gene: TRBV7-3
CDR3 protein: CASSLHPSGGTGELFF
CDR3 DNA: TGTGCCAGCAGCTTACATCCCTCAGGGGGAACCGGGGAGCTGTTTTTT

clone size: few
J gene: TRBJ2-2
D gene: .
V gene: TRBV2
CDR3 protein: CASRAVSWRTGTGELFF
CDR3 DNA: TGTGCCAGCAGGGCCGTAAGTTGGAGGACGGGCACCGGGGAGCTGTTTTTT

clone size: .
J gene: TRBJ1-2
D gene: .
V gene: TRBV12-5
CDR3 protein: CASGYLQSDLHGYGYTF
CDR3 DNA: TGTGCTAGTGGTTACCTACAATCCGATCTACATGGCTATGGCTACACCTTC

clone size: few
J gene: TRBJ2-5
D gene: TRBD2
V gene: TRBV6-5
CDR3 protein: CASSFAGVGETQYF
CDR3 DNA: TGTGCCAGCAGTTTCGCGGGGGTGGGAGAGACCCAGTACTTC

clone size: .
J gene: TRBJ2-7
D gene: .
V gene: TRBV7-9
CDR3 protein: CASSPDSGYEQYF
CDR3 DNA: TGTGCCAGCAGCCCGGATAGCGGCTACGAGCAGTACTTC

clone size: .
J gene: TRBJ1-5
D gene: .
V gene: TRBV28
CDR3 protein: CASSFLLSNQPQHF
CDR3 DNA: TGTGCCAGCAGTTTTCTGCTTAGCAATCAGCCCCAGCATTTT

clone size: .
J gene: TRBJ2-5
D gene: .
V gene: TRBV29-1
CDR3 protein: CSVDRVETQYF
CDR3 DNA: TGCAGCGTTGACAGGGTAGAGACCCAGTACTTC

clone size: .
J gene: TRBJ2-5
D gene: TRBD2
V gene: TRBV11-2
CDR3 protein: CASSSGTSGAQETQYF
CDR3 DNA: TGTGCCAGCAGCTCTGGGACTAGCGGGGCACAAGAGACCCAGTACTTC

clone size: .
J gene: TRBJ2-7
D gene: .
V gene: TRBV5-1
CDR3 protein: CASSLRSVGTPGVEQYF
CDR3 DNA: TGCGCCAGCAGCTTGCGGTCCGTCGGGACACCCGGCGTCGAGCAGTACTTC

clone size: .
J gene: TRBJ2-3
D gene: .
V gene: TRBV7-8
CDR3 protein: CASSLGRFMRGRGDTQYF
CDR3 DNA: TGTGCCAGCAGCTTAGGGCGGTTTATGAGGGGGAGAGGAGATACGCAGTATTTT

clone size: few
J gene: TRBJ2-1
D gene: TRBD2
V gene: TRBV20-1
CDR3 protein: CSASFSGSVYNEQFF
CDR3 DNA: TGCAGTGCTAGCTTTAGCGGGAGTGTCTACAATGAGCAGTTCTTC

clone size: few
J gene: TRBJ1-1
D gene: .
V gene: TRBV7-9
CDR3 protein: CASNKGTVFAEAFF
CDR3 DNA: TGTGCCAGCAATAAAGGGACGGTCTTCGCTGAAGCTTTCTTT

clone size: .
J gene: TRBJ2-1
D gene: .
V gene: TRBV27
CDR3 protein: CASSLSVRARERQFF
CDR3 DNA: TGTGCCAGCAGTTTAAGTGTCAGGGCGAGAGAACGGCAGTTCTTC

clone size: many
J gene: TRBJ1-1
D gene: .
V gene: TRBV7-8
CDR3 protein: CASTLTQNTEAFF
CDR3 DNA: TGTGCCAGCACCCTTACACAGAACACTGAAGCTTTCTTT

clone size: few
J gene: TRBJ2-1
D gene: .
V gene: TRBV10-3
CDR3 protein: CAISEFGAGAYNEQFF
CDR3 DNA: TGTGCCATCAGTGAATTTGGGGCAGGGGCTTACAATGAGCAGTTCTTC

clone size: .
J gene: TRBJ2-5
D gene: .
V gene: TRBV20-1
CDR3 protein: CSGRASGETQYF
CDR3 DNA: TGCAGTGGCAGAGCTTCGGGAGAGACCCAGTACTTC

clone size: few
J gene: TRBJ1-1
D gene: .
V gene: TRBV5-1
CDR3 protein: CASSRDGDMVRGAFF
CDR3 DNA: TGCGCCAGCAGCCGGGACGGTGACATGGTCCGGGGAGCTTTCTTT

clone size: .
J gene: TRBJ2-2
D gene: TRBD2
V gene: TRBV12-3/TRBV12-4
CDR3 protein: CASSLRREGHGELFF
CDR3 DNA: TGTGCCAGCAGTTTAAGGAGGGAGGGCCACGGGGAGCTGTTTTTT

clone size: .
J gene: TRBJ2-7
D gene: .
V gene: TRBV12-5
CDR3 protein: CASQEGYEQYF
CDR3 DNA: TGTGCTAGTCAGGAGGGGTACGAGCAGTACTTC

clone size: .
J gene: TRBJ2-7
D gene: TRBD2
V gene: TRBV18
CDR3 protein: CASSVAGVGEQYF
CDR3 DNA: TGTGCCAGCTCAGTAGCGGGAGTTGGCGAGCAGTACTTC

clone size: many
J gene: TRBJ2-7
D gene: TRBD2
V gene: TRBV5-1
CDR3 protein: CASSLGDSGSVYEQYF
CDR3 DNA: TGCGCCAGCAGCTTGGGTGATAGCGGGAGTGTTTACGAGCAGTACTTC

clone size: .
J gene: TRBJ2-1
D gene: .
V gene: TRBV20-1
CDR3 protein: CSAREGPRAPSSYNEQFF
CDR3 DNA: TGCAGTGCTAGAGAGGGGCCGAGGGCCCCGAGCTCCTACAATGAGCAGTTCTTC

clone size: many
J gene: TRBJ2-2
D gene: TRBD2
V gene: TRBV6-5
CDR3 protein: CASSYGGGPNTGELFF
CDR3 DNA: TGTGCCAGCAGTTACGGGGGAGGGCCGAACACCGGGGAGCTGTTTTTT

clone size: few
J gene: TRBJ2-5
D gene: .
V gene: TRBV7-9
CDR3 protein: CASSVDLIGETQYF
CDR3 DNA: TGTGCCAGCAGCGTTGACTTGATCGGGGAGACCCAGTACTTC

clone size: many
J gene: TRBJ2-7
D gene: .
V gene: TRBV29-1
CDR3 protein: CSVEVASGLAEQYF
CDR3 DNA: TGCAGCGTTGAAGTAGCAAGCGGGCTAGCCGAGCAGTACTTC

clone size: .
J gene: TRBJ2-3
D gene: .
V gene: TRBV10-3
CDR3 protein: CAISAEDITSTDTQYF
CDR3 DNA: TGTGCCATCAGTGCGGAGGACATAACTAGCACAGATACGCAGTATTTT

clone size: few
J gene: TRBJ2-7
D gene: .
V gene: TRBV29-1
CDR3 protein: CSVGTRHEQYF
CDR3 DNA: TGCAGCGTGGGGACCAGGCACGAGCAGTACTTC

clone size: .
J gene: TRBJ1-2
D gene: TRBD1
V gene: TRBV12-3/TRBV12-4
CDR3 protein: CASSLDRGLNYGYTF
CDR3 DNA: TGTGCCAGCAGTCTGGACAGGGGGCTTAACTATGGCTACACCTTC

clone size: .
J gene: TRBJ1-2
D gene: TRBD1
V gene: TRBV5-5
CDR3 protein: CASSPLGQGAGGYTF
CDR3 DNA: TGTGCCAGCAGCCCCCTAGGGCAGGGGGCCGGTGGCTACACCTTC

clone size: .
J gene: TRBJ1-6
D gene: .
V gene: TRBV10-2
CDR3 protein: CASRPGSYNSPLHF
CDR3 DNA: TGCGCCAGCCGTCCGGGCAGCTATAATTCACCCCTCCACTTT

clone size: .
J gene: TRBJ2-7
D gene: .
V gene: TRBV12-3/TRBV12-4
CDR3 protein: CASSLSSSLVTYEQYF
CDR3 DNA: TGTGCCAGCAGTTTAAGTAGTAGTCTAGTTACCTACGAGCAGTACTTC

clone size: many
J gene: TRBJ2-1
D gene: .
V gene: TRBV5-6
CDR3 protein: CASSLGHEQFF
CDR3 DNA: TGTGCCAGCAGCTTAGGACATGAGCAGTTCTTC

clone size: few
J gene: TRBJ2-1
D gene: TRBD2
V gene: TRBV4-1
CDR3 protein: CASSQEPGTSDEQFF
CDR3 DNA: TGCGCCAGCAGCCAAGAACCCGGGACTAGCGATGAGCAGTTCTTC

clone size: .
J gene: TRBJ2-5
D gene: .
V gene: TRBV3-1
CDR3 protein: CASSQVMGQGIGTQYF
CDR3 DNA: TGTGCCAGCAGCCAAGTCATGGGGCAGGGTATTGGGACCCAGTACTTC

clone size: few
J gene: TRBJ2-7
D gene: .
V gene: TRBV7-9
CDR3 protein: CASSFEVTYEQYF
CDR3 DNA: TGTGCCAGCAGCTTTGAGGTCACCTACGAGCAGTACTTC

clone size: few
J gene: TRBJ2-5
D gene: .
V gene: TRBV5-6
CDR3 protein: CASSLGLLGETQYF
CDR3 DNA: TGTGCCAGCAGCTTGGGTCTTCTCGGGGAGACCCAGTACTTC

clone size: few
J gene: TRBJ2-7
D gene: .
V gene: TRBV7-9
CDR3 protein: CASSRVAYEQYF
CDR3 DNA: TGTGCCAGCAGCAGGGTGGCCTACGAGCAGTACTTC